Listed below are T cell receptor beta chains from one sample, sequenced in a study of cytomegalovirus exposure and HLA in healthy donors. Measured with immunoSEQ multiplex PCR; TCRdb has only the in-frame clones, and not every one. The sample data list 77,000 or so clones. The sequenced sample consisted of PBMCs. These receptors all stem from a man aged 30-40 years in good health and CMV-seronegative. The CDR3 runs from the conserved cysteine through the conserved F or W. D genes are given only for firm matches.

j_gene,d_gene,len,v_gene,CDR3nt,CDR3aa
TRBJ1-4,.,11,TRBV5-8,TGTGCCAGCATCAAAAATGAAAAACTGTTTTTT,CASIKNEKLFF
TRBJ2-1,TRBD2,15,TRBV19,TGTGCCAGTAGTATTTCGGCGGGAGACTACAATGAGCAGTTCTTC,CASSISAGDYNEQFF
TRBJ1-3,.,13,TRBV6-6,TGTGCCAGCACCACGGGTGGGGGAAACACCATATATTTT,CASTTGGGNTIYF
TRBJ2-7,.,16,TRBV5-1,TGCGCCAGCAGCTTCCGACCTATTGCCCCCGGGGACGAGCAGTACTTC,CASSFRPIAPGDEQYF
TRBJ1-2,.,12,TRBV29-1,TGCAGCGTACTCCGGGACTACTATGGCTACACCTTC,CSVLRDYYGYTF
TRBJ1-4,.,14,TRBV7-2,TGTGCCAGCAGCCGGGGTTCCTGGAATGAAAAACTGTTTTTT,CASSRGSWNEKLFF
TRBJ2-1,.,16,TRBV7-2,TGTGCCAGCAGCCCCCCTGGGGCCATACTGTCGAGAGAGCAGTTCTTC,CASSPPGAILSREQFF
TRBJ2-5,.,13,TRBV11-3,TGTGCCAGCAGCTTAGCAGCGGTCGGGACCCAGTACTTC,CASSLAAVGTQYF
TRBJ1-2,.,14,TRBV7-8,TGTGCCAGCAGCTTAGAGGAGGGACGCTATGGCTACACCTTC,CASSLEEGRYGYTF
TRBJ1-2,TRBD1,13,TRBV5-1,TGCGCCAGCAGTAGACAGGGTAACGATGGCTACACCTTC,CASSRQGNDGYTF
TRBJ2-5,.,13,TRBV5-1,TGCGCCAGCAGCTTGGGACTTCAAGAGACCCAGTACTTC,CASSLGLQETQYF
TRBJ1-2,.,14,TRBV6-5,TGTGCCAGCAGCACCGCAGGGGAGCACTATGGCTACACCTTC,CASSTAGEHYGYTF
TRBJ2-2,TRBD2,14,TRBV6-1,TGTGCCAGCAGACGGGGGGTTGGCACCGGGGAGCTGTTTTTT,CASRRGVGTGELFF
TRBJ2-7,.,13,TRBV7-2,TGTGCCAGCAGCTCGCTATCGTCCTACGAGCAGTACTTC,CASSSLSSYEQYF
TRBJ1-1,.,15,TRBV5-1,TGCGCCAGCAGCTTGGGGGACACCTACAACACTGAAGCTTTCTTT,CASSLGDTYNTEAFF
TRBJ2-3,.,16,TRBV6-5,TGTGCCAGCAGTTACTCTGTAGACACAGGCACAGATACGCAGTATTTT,CASSYSVDTGTDTQYF
TRBJ2-1,.,15,TRBV7-2,TGTGCCAGCAGCCCAAATCTAGTTTTTGGTCATGAGCAGTTCTTC,CASSPNLVFGHEQFF
TRBJ2-5,.,15,TRBV18,TGTGCCAGCTCACCTCCTGGCGGGGCGGTAGAGACCCAGTACTTC,CASSPPGGAVETQYF
TRBJ2-5,TRBD2,15,TRBV5-1,TGCGCCAGCAGCTTGGCACTAGCGGGAGGAGAGACCCAGTACTTC,CASSLALAGGETQYF
TRBJ1-1,.,13,TRBV7-3,TGTGCCAGCAGCAGGACAGTGAACACTGAAGCTTTCTTT,CASSRTVNTEAFF
TRBJ2-5,TRBD2,16,TRBV7-2,TGTGCCAGCAGCTTAGCGGTGACTAGCGCCCAAGAGACCCAGTACTTC,CASSLAVTSAQETQYF
TRBJ1-2,TRBD1,16,TRBV4-2,TGTGCCAGCAGCCAGTCCTCGGGGCAGGGGGACTATGGCTACACCTTC,CASSQSSGQGDYGYTF
TRBJ2-7,.,16,TRBV7-9,TGTGCCAGCAGCTTAGTTGGGCAGTTTTTTTCCTACGAGCAGTACTTC,CASSLVGQFFSYEQYF
TRBJ1-3,.,16,TRBV5-4,TGTGCCAGCAGCCCGTACCGGGACAACTCTGGAAACACCATATATTTT,CASSPYRDNSGNTIYF
TRBJ2-7,TRBD1,15,TRBV5-1,TGCGCCAGCAGCTTGGGGGGACAGCCCTTTTACGAGCAGTACTTC,CASSLGGQPFYEQYF
TRBJ2-3,TRBD2,15,TRBV6-1,TGTGCCAGCAGTAAGCTAGCGGGAGCTCCAGATACGCAGTATTTT,CASSKLAGAPDTQYF
TRBJ1-4,TRBD1,15,TRBV4-3,TGCGCCAGCAGCCAAGATAGGGGACAGGATGAAAAACTGTTTTTT,CASSQDRGQDEKLFF
TRBJ2-3,TRBD2,16,TRBV9,TGTGCCAGCAGCGTCAGGGCGGGAGGGGTCACAGATACGCAGTATTTT,CASSVRAGGVTDTQYF
TRBJ1-1,.,11,TRBV30,TGTGCCTGGGGCAGGAACACTGAAGCTTTCTTT,CAWGRNTEAFF
TRBJ2-3,.,14,TRBV27,TGTGCCAGCAACTTAGGGGGTTCGACAGATACGCAGTATTTT,CASNLGGSTDTQYF
TRBJ1-2,.,16,TRBV19,TGTGCCAGTAGTATAGTTACGGACAGTTTATTTCATGGCTACACCTTC,CASSIVTDSLFHGYTF
TRBJ1-2,.,15,TRBV4-1,TGCGCCAGCAGCCAAGTCGGAAGAGGGTCAGGTGGCTACACCTTC,CASSQVGRGSGGYTF
TRBJ2-7,TRBD1,15,TRBV7-8,TGTGCCAGCAGTCCTTCCCGAAAGGGGGCAAAGGAGCAGTACTTC,CASSPSRKGAKEQYF
TRBJ1-2,.,17,TRBV6-1,TGTGCCAGCAGTGAAGCGCCGGGGATCCCGGGAAGGAATGGCTACACCTTC,CASSEAPGIPGRNGYTF
TRBJ2-1,TRBD1,16,TRBV19,TGTGCCAGTATCGGCCTTACAGGGGGATCCTACAATGAGCAGTTCTTC,CASIGLTGGSYNEQFF
TRBJ2-7,TRBD2,15,TRBV5-1,TGCGCCAGCAGGGAGTTCGCTAGCGGGAGTTACGAGCAGTACTTC,CASREFASGSYEQYF
TRBJ1-2,.,20,TRBV6-1,TGTGCCAGCAGTGAAGCAGGTTGGTATGGAGAAGCCCTCCTTTCCTATGGCTACACCTTC,CASSEAGWYGEALLSYGYTF